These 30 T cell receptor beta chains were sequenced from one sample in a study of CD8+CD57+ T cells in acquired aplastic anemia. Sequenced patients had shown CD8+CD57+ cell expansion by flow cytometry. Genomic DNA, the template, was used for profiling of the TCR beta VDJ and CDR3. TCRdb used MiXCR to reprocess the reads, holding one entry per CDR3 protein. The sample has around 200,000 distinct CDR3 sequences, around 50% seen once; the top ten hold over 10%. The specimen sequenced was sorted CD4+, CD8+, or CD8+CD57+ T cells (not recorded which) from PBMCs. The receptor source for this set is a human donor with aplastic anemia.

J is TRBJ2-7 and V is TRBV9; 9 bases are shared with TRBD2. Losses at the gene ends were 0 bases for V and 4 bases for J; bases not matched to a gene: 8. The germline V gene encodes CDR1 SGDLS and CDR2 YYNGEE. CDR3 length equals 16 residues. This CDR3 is CASSVAASGKVYEQYF. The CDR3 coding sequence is TGTGCCAGCAGCGTAGCGGCTAGCGGGAAGGTATACGAGCAGTACTTC.

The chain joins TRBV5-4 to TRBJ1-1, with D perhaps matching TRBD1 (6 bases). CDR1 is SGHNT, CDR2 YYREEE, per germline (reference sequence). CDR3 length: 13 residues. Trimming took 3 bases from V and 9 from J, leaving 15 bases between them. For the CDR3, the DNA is TGTGCCAGCAGCTCCTCATGGGGGCCCCAAGCTTTCTTT. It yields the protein CASSSSWGPQAFF. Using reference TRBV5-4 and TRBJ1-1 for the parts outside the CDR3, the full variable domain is ETGVTQSPTHLIKTRGQQVTLRCSSQSGHNTVSWYQQALGQGPQFIFQYYREEENGRGNFPPRFSGLQFPNYSSELNVNALELDDSALYLCASSSSWGPQAFFGQGTRLTVV.

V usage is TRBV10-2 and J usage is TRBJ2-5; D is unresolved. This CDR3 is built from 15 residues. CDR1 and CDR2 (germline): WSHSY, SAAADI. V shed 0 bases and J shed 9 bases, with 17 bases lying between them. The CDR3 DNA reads TGCGCCAGCAGTGAGTCGGGGTATCGGAATCAGCCCCAGTACTTC. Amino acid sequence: CASSESGYRNQPQYF.

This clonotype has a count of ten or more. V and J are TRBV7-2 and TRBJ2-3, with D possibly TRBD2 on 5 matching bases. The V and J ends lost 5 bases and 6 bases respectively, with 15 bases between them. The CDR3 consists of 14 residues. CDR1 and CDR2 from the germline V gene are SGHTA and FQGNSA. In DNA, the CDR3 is TGTGCCAGCAGCCCCCAGGAGGTGCGGGATACGCAGTATTTT. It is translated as CASSPQEVRDTQYF.

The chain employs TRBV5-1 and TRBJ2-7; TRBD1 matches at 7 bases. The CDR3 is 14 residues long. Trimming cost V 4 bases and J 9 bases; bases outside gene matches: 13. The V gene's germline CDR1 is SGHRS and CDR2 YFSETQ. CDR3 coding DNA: TGCGCCAGCAGCGCGAGGGGGCCTCCGACTGGGCAGTACTTC. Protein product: CASSARGPPTGQYF.

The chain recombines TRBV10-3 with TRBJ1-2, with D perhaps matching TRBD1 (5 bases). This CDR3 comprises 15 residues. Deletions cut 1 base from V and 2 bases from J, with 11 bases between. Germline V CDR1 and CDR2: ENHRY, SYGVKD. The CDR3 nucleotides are TGTGCCATCAGTGAGTTCCGACAGACAAACTATGGCTACACCTTC. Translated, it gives CAISEFRQTNYGYTF.

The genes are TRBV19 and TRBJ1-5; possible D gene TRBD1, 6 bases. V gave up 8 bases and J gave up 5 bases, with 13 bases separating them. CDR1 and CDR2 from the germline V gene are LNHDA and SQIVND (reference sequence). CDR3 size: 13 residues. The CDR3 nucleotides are TGTGCCAGTGAGGACAGAATTTATCAGCCCCAGCATTTT. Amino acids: CASEDRIYQPQHF.

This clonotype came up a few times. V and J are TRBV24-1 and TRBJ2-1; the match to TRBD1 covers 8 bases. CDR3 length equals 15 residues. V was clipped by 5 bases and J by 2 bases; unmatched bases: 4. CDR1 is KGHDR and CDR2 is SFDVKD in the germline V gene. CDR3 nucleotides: TGTGCCACCAGTGCCCAGACAGGGGCCTACAATGAGCAGTTCTTC. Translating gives CATSAQTGAYNEQFF.

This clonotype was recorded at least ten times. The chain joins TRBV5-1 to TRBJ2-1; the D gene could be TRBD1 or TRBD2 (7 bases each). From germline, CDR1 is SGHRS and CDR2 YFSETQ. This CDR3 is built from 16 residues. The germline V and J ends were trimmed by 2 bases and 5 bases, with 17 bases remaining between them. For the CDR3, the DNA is TGCGCCAGCAGCTTACAGGGAGGGGGCCCTAACAATGAGCAGTTCTTC. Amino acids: CASSLQGGGPNNEQFF.

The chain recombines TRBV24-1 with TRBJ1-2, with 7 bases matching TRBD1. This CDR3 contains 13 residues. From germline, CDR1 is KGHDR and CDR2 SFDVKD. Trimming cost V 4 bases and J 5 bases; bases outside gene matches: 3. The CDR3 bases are TGTGCCACCAGTGAATACAGGGGATATGGCTACACCTTC. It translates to CATSEYRGYGYTF.

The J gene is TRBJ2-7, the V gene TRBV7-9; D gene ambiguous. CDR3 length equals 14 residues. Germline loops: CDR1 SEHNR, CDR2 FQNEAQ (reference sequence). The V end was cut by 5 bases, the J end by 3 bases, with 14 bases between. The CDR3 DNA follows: TGTGCCAGCAGCCATGCTGAGAACCTCTACGAGCAGTACTTC. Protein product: CASSHAENLYEQYF.

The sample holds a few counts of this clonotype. CDR3 protein: CASSGQGSEQYF. CDR3 nucleotides: TGCGCCAGCAGTGGGCAGGGAAGCGAGCAGTACTTC. The V gene is TRBV10-2, the J gene TRBJ2-7; a possible D gene is TRBD1 (5 bases). Trimming shortened V by 4 bases and J by 6 bases, and 10 bases separated the two germline ends. This CDR3 has 12 residues. CDR1 and CDR2 from the germline V gene are WSHSY and SAAADI.

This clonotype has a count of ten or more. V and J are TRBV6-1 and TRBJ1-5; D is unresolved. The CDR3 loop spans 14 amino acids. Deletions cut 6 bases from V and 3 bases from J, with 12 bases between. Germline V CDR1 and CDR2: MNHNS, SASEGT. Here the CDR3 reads CASRRTLLNQPQHF. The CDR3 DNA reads TGTGCCAGCAGGAGGACCCTACTCAATCAGCCCCAGCATTTT.

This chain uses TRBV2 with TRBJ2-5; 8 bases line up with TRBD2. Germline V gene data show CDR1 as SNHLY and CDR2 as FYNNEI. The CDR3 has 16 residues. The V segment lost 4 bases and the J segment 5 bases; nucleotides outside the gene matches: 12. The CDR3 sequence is CASSGETSVAQETQYF. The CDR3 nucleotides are TGTGCCAGCAGTGGGGAGACTAGCGTAGCCCAGGAGACCCAGTACTTC.

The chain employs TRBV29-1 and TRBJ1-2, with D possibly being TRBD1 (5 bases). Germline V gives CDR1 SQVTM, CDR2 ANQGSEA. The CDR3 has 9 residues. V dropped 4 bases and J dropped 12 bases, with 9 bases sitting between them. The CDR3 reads CSVGREHTF. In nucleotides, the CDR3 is TGCAGCGTTGGCAGGGAACACACCTTC. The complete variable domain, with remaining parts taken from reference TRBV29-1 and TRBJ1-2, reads SAVISQKPSRDICQRGTSLTIQCQVDSQVTMMFWYRQQPGQSLTLIATANQGSEATYESGFVIDKFPISRPNLTFSTLTVSNMSPEDSSIYLCSVGREHTFGSGTRLTVV.

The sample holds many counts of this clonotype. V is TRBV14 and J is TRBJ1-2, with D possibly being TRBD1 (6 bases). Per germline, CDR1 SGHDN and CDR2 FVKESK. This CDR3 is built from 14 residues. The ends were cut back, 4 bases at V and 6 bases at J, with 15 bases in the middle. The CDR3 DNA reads TGTGCCAGCAGCCCCGCAGGGGTATCCCATGGCTACACCTTC. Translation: CASSPAGVSHGYTF.

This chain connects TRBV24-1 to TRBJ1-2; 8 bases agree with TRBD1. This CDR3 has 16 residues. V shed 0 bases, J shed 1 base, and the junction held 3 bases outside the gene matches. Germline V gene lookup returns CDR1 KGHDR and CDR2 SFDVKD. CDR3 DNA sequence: TGTGCCACCAGTGATTTGGACAGGGGAGGTAACTATGGCTACACCTTC. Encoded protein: CATSDLDRGGNYGYTF.

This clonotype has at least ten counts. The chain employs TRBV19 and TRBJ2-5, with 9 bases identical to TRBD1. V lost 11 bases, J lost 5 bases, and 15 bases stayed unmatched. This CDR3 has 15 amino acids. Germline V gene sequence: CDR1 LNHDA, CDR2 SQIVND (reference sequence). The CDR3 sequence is CASRPGQGKVETQYF. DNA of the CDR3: TGTGCCTCACGACCAGGACAGGGGAAGGTGGAGACCCAGTACTTC. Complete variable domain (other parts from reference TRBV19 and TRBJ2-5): DGGITQSPKYLFRKEGQNVTLSCEQNLNHDAMYWYRQDPGQGLRLIYYSQIVNDFQKGDIAEGYSVSREKKESFPLTVTSAQKNPTAFYLCASRPGQGKVETQYFGPGTRLLVL.

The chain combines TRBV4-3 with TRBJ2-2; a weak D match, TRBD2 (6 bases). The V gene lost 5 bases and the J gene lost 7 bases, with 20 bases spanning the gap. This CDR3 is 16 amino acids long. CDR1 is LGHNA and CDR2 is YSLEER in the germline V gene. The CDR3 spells CASSSVGTGDNGELFF. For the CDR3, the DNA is TGCGCCAGCAGCTCGGTTGGAACGGGAGATAACGGGGAGCTGTTTTTT.

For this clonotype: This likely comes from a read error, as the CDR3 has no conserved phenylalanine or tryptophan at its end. This CDR3 is CSARGLVSYEQYL. CDR3 nucleotides: TGCAGTGCCCGCGGACTCGTATCCTACGAGCAGTACCTC. The chain combines TRBV20-1 with TRBJ2-7; D might be TRBD2 (5 bases). The CDR3 extends over 13 amino acids. The V gene's germline CDR1 is DFQATT and CDR2 SNEGSKA (reference sequence). The V end was cut by 6 bases, the J end by 1 base, with 13 bases between.

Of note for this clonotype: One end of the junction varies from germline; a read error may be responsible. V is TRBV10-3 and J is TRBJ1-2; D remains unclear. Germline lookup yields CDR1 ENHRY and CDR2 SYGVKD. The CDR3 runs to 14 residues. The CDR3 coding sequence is TGTGCCAGCAGTTACCAGTTAACTAACTATGGCTACACCTTC. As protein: CASSYQLTNYGYTF.

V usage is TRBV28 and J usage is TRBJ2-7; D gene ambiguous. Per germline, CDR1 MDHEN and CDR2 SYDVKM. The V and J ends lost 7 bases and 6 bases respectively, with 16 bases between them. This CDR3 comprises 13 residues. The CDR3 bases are TGTGCCAGCACTTCCAGAGGACCTCTCGAGCAGTACTTC. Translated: CASTSRGPLEQYF.

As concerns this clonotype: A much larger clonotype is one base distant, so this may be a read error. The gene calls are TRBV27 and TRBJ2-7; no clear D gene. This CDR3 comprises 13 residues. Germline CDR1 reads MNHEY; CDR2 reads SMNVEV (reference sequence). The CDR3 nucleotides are TGTGCCGGCAGTTTAAAGGTGCGCCACGAGCAGTACTTC. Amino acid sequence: CAGSLKVRHEQYF.

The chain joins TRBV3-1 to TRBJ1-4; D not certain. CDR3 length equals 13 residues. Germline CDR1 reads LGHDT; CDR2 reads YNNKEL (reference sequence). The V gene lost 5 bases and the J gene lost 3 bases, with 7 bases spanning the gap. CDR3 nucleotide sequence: TGTGCCAGCAGCACGCGGGCTAATGAAAAACTGTTTTTT. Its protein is CASSTRANEKLFF.

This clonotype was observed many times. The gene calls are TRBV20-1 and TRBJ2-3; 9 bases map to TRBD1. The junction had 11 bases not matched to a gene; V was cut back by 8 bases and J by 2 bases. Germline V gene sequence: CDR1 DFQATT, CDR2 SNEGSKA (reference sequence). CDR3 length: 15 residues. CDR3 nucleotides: TGCAGTCAAATCCGACAGGGGGTATTCACAGATACGCAGTATTTT. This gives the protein CSQIRQGVFTDTQYF.

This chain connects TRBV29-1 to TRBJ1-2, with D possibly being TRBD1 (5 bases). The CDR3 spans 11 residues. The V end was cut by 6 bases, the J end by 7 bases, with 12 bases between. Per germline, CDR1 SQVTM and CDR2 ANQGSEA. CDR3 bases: TGCAGCGTCTGGGGGGGTTTTGGCTACACCTTC. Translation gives CSVWGGFGYTF.

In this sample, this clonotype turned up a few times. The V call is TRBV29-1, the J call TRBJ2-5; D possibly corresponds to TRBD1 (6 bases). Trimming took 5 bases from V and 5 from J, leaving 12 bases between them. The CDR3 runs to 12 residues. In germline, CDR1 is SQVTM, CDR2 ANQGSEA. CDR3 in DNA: TGCAGCGTTCAACAGGGCCGGGAGACCCAGTACTTC. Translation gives CSVQQGRETQYF.

The DNA for the CDR3 is TGCAGTGCCGGACTAGCGGGAGTAAATCACGAGCAGTACTTC. Amino acid sequence: CSAGLAGVNHEQYF. V usage is TRBV20-1 and J usage is TRBJ2-7, with 13 bases aligning to TRBD2. This CDR3 comprises 14 residues. Per the germline V gene, CDR1 is DFQATT and CDR2 is SNEGSKA (reference sequence). The J segment lost 5 bases and the V segment lost 6 bases, leaving 7 bases of the junction unmatched.

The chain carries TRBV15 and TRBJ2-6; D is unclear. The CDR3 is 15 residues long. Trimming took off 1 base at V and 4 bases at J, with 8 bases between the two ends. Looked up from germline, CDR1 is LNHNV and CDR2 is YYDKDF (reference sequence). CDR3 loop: CATSRGPPGANVLTF. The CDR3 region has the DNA TGTGCCACCAGCAGAGGTCCGCCCGGGGCCAACGTCCTGACTTTC. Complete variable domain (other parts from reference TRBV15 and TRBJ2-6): DAMVIQNPRYQVTQFGKPVTLSCSQTLNHNVMYWYQQKSSQAPKLLFHYYDKDFNNEADTPDNFQSRRPNTSFCFLDIRSPGLGDTAMYLCATSRGPPGANVLTFGAGSRLTVL.

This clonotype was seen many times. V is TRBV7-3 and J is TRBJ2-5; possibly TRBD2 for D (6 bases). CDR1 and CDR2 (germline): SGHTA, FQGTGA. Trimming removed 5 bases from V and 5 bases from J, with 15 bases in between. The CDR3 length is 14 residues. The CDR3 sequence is CASSAYRDSETQYF. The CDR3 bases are TGTGCCAGCAGCGCATACCGGGACTCTGAGACCCAGTACTTC.